This T cell receptor beta chain was retrieved from a study of cytomegalovirus exposure and HLA in healthy donors. About the research overall: In an earlier analysis, approximately 120 million unique TCR beta sequences were found from some 180 million T cells. Researchers found that roughly 77% of some 400 genotyped donors fell within the Caucasian-associated ancestry cluster. Study results and caveats: The authors judged a highly shared variant cluster likely a sequencing artifact.

Germline loops: CDR1 MNHEY, CDR2 SVGAGI. Trimming cost V 5 bases and J 4 bases, with 8 bases left between them. The CDR3 runs 12 residues. With regard to this clone: Its cognate antigen is unknown.

Primers for the PCR totalled 60 Vbeta and 13 Jbeta. Generated by immunoSEQ multiplex PCR, the TCRdb table keeps only in-frame clones and is missing some. The sample consists of under 90,000 clones, 65% to 75% of them appearing once. J is TRBJ1-1 and V is TRBV6-5; D gene ambiguous. The receptor's source is a middle-aged man in good health and CMV-seropositive. The sequenced sample was PBMCs. As DNA, the CDR3 is TGTGCCAGCAGTCGGGGAGGCACTGAAGCTTTCTTT. Translation gives CASSRGGTEAFF.